One sample yielded the 31 T cell receptor beta chains listed below, sequenced in a study of regulatory T cells in long-lasting Graves disease (dated by TCRdb to about 2021). Library preparation was by multiplex PCR. These reads were obtained on an Illumina HiSeq 4000. iRepertoire HTBI primers and Arm-PCR amplification of CDR3 regions were used to construct TCR beta libraries. The raw public data were reprocessed by TCRdb itself: fastp quality trimming at Q25, MiXCR clonotype calling, in-frame beta chains only. Every entry covers one CDR3 protein and lists the most common genes and DNA from its rows. The sample has approximately 460,000 distinct CDR3 sequences on record, about a sixth of them singletons. The biggest ten clones account for 9.5% to 12% of the sample. In the paper's terms, the time point label means: newly diagnosed GD, antithyroid drugs for less than 3 months. For both TCR sequencing and RNA sequencing, RNA was extracted from PBMCs in TRIzol.

The sample also formed part of further work on T cells in Graves' hyperthyroidism and ophthalmopathy.

This specimen consisted of peripheral blood mononuclear cells (PBMCs), obtained at new diagnosis, from a patient treated with antithyroid drugs. These receptors all stem from a woman aged 30 to 39 with Graves disease. Donor details come from another sample of the same person, matched by shared clones.

This clonotype was seen a handful of times. The chain joins TRBV6-1 to TRBJ1-2, with D perhaps matching TRBD1 (6 bases). Trimming cost V 5 bases and J 3 bases, with 10 bases left between them. Germline V CDR1 and CDR2: MNHNS, SASEGT. This CDR3 is 13 amino acids long. The CDR3: CASSTQGDYGYTF. CDR3 DNA sequence: TGTGCCAGCAGTACACAGGGAGACTATGGCTACACCTTC.

This clonotype was seen ten or more times. The V and J genes are TRBV5-1 and TRBJ2-5; D is perhaps TRBD1 (6 bases). The CDR3 contains 14 residues. Per the germline V gene, CDR1 is SGHRS and CDR2 is YFSETQ. Trimming took 4 bases from V and 0 from J, leaving 10 bases between them. The CDR3 DNA follows: TGCGCCAGCAGCCCCGGGACACACCAAGAGACCCAGTACTTC. Translated, it gives CASSPGTHQETQYF.

Many counts were recorded for this clonotype. The genes are TRBV2 and TRBJ2-5, with D possibly matching TRBD2 (5 bases). This CDR3 comprises 13 residues. Trimming took off 10 bases at V and 5 bases at J, with 17 bases between the two ends. Germline lookup yields CDR1 SNHLY and CDR2 FYNNEI. In nucleotides, the CDR3 is TGTGCCACCAAGTCGGCTTCGGGGGAGACCCAGTACTTC. It specifies CATKSASGETQYF.

This clonotype was recorded many times. The V and J genes are TRBV12-3 or TRBV12-4 and TRBJ1-2; 7 bases line up with TRBD1. There are 12 residues in the CDR3. The V gene end was trimmed by 6 bases and the J gene end by 7 bases; junction bases not matched to a gene: 5. The chain's CDR3 is CASRRDRSGYTF. CDR3 sequence (DNA): TGTGCCAGCAGGAGGGACAGAAGTGGCTACACCTTC.

At least ten counts were recorded for this clonotype. This chain connects TRBV3-1 to TRBJ2-1; 9 nucleotides match TRBD1. Germline CDR1 and CDR2: LGHDT and YNNKEL (reference sequence). Trimming removed 4 bases from V and 4 bases from J; junction bases left unmatched: 5. CDR3 length equals 15 residues. In nucleotides, the CDR3 is TGTGCCAGCAGCCCCCGGGACAGGGTTTACAATGAGCAGTTCTTC. Amino acid sequence: CASSPRDRVYNEQFF.

This clonotype showed up many times. The rearrangement joins TRBV6-1 to TRBJ2-1; D is perhaps TRBD1 or TRBD2 (6 bases each). The CDR3 spans 15 residues. Germline-derived CDR1 and CDR2 are MNHNS and SASEGT. Trimming took 7 bases from V and 4 from J, leaving 17 bases between them. CDR3 sequence (DNA): TGTGCCAGCACGAATAGGGGGGAGATGTACAATGAGCAGTTCTTC. Protein product: CASTNRGEMYNEQFF.

With respect to this clonotype: The junction departs from germline at one end; a sequencing error may be responsible. In nucleotides, the CDR3 is TGTGCCTGGTGCTGGCAGGGGGCGCAGTACCTTGTTTTC. Its translation is CAWCWQGAQYLVF. The chain uses TRBV30 and TRBJ2-7, with TRBD1 matching over 8 bases. The CDR3 has 13 amino acids. The V gene's germline CDR1 is GTSNPN and CDR2 SVGIG (reference sequence).

Many counts were recorded for this clonotype. The chain has TRBV7-8 and TRBJ2-3; TRBD2 is a possible D gene (6 bases). Germline CDR1 SGHVS, CDR2 FQNEAQ. The CDR3 covers 14 residues. V was pared by 4 bases and J by 4 bases, with 12 bases between. CDR3: CASSSGLAADTQYF. For the CDR3, the DNA is TGTGCCAGCAGCTCGGGACTTGCCGCAGATACGCAGTATTTT.

This chain connects TRBV6-5 to TRBJ1-6; TRBD1 might be the D (5 bases). The CDR3 consists of 19 residues. Trimming took off 4 bases at V and 7 bases at J, with 26 bases between the two ends. Germline V lookup: CDR1 MNHEY, CDR2 SVGAGI. For the CDR3, the DNA is TGTGCCAGCAGTTCGTTCGGGCGCGTGCGGGGCGTAGAGAATTCACCCCTCCACTTT. This codes for CASSSFGRVRGVENSPLHF.

The gene calls are TRBV7-3 and TRBJ2-3, with D possibly being TRBD1 (6 bases). CDR3 length equals 16 residues. Trimming cost V 2 bases and J 0 bases, with 12 bases left between them. The germline gives CDR1 SGHTA, CDR2 FQGTGA. For the CDR3, the DNA is TGTGCCAGCAGCTTAGGGGGCGGTACTAGCACAGATACGCAGTATTTT. Amino acid sequence: CASSLGGGTSTDTQYF.

As DNA, the CDR3 is TGTGCCACCAGCGGAAGGCGAGCCAAAAACATTCAGTACTTC. The encoded protein is CATSGRRAKNIQYF. This chain connects TRBV15 to TRBJ2-4; unclear D gene. From germline, CDR1 is LNHNV and CDR2 YYDKDF (reference sequence). V dropped 5 bases and J dropped 0 bases, with 8 bases sitting between them. CDR3 size: 14 residues. The full variable domain, in which reference TRBV15 and TRBJ2-4 provide the parts outside the CDR3, is DAMVIQNPRYQVTQFGKPVTLSCSQTLNHNVMYWYQQKSSQAPKLLFHYYDKDFNNEADTPDNFQSRRPNTSFCFLDIRSPGLGDTAMYLCATSGRRAKNIQYFGAGTRLSVL.

This clonotype was recorded many times. The chain has TRBV5-4 and TRBJ2-5, with D possibly matching TRBD2 (5 bases). Between the trimmed V and J ends, which lost 2 bases and 1 base, there was a span of 9 bases. The CDR3 runs 14 residues. Germline CDR1 SGHNT, CDR2 YYREEE (reference sequence). The CDR3 region is CASSFRGSQETQYF. The CDR3 nucleotides are TGTGCCAGCAGCTTCAGAGGGTCCCAAGAGACCCAGTACTTC. Variable domain in full (rest from reference TRBV5-4 and TRBJ2-5): ETGVTQSPTHLIKTRGQQVTLRCSSQSGHNTVSWYQQALGQGPQFIFQYYREEENGRGNFPPRFSGLQFPNYSSELNVNALELDDSALYLCASSFRGSQETQYFGPGTRLLVL.

The rearrangement uses TRBV20-1 and TRBJ2-3; 11 nucleotides line up with TRBD2. The V and J ends lost 6 bases and 5 bases, in that order; junction bases with no gene match: 22. This CDR3 has 19 amino acids. The V gene's germline CDR1 is DFQATT and CDR2 SNEGSKA (reference sequence). The CDR3 is CSATTHLFGTSGLGDTQYF. Written as DNA, the CDR3 is TGCAGTGCAACCACTCACCTCTTCGGGACTAGCGGATTAGGAGATACGCAGTATTTT.

With regard to this clonotype: Being one base from a much bigger clone, this may be a read error. The chain is built from TRBV6-5 and TRBJ2-2; the match to TRBD1 covers 8 bases. The germline V gene has CDR1 MNHEY and CDR2 SVGAGI. This CDR3 comprises 15 residues. The CDR3 spells CARSYDRGGTGELFF. In DNA form, the CDR3 reads TGTGCCAGGAGTTACGACAGGGGCGGGACCGGGGAGCTGTTTTTT.

The chain couples TRBV15 to TRBJ1-1, with D maybe TRBD1 (5 bases). This CDR3 comprises 16 residues. The V gene's germline CDR1 is LNHNV and CDR2 YYDKDF (reference sequence). The V gene lost 0 bases and the J gene lost 4 bases, with 15 bases spanning the gap. CDR3 residues: CATSRDPPRGGTEAFF. CDR3 nucleotide sequence: TGTGCCACCAGCAGAGATCCTCCGAGGGGAGGCACTGAAGCTTTCTTT.

This clonotype was found many times. V and J are TRBV28 and TRBJ2-7; no firm D call. From germline, CDR1 is MDHEN and CDR2 SYDVKM. Trimming removed 1 base at V and 4 bases at J, with 8 bases between. The CDR3 is 13 residues long. CDR3 protein: CASSLSPGYEQYF. For the CDR3, the DNA is TGTGCCAGCAGTTTATCTCCTGGTTACGAGCAGTACTTC.

This clonotype was recorded a few times. The V and J genes are TRBV7-9 and TRBJ2-7; either TRBD1 or TRBD2 may fit D (6 bases each). V shed 5 bases and J shed 4 bases, with 18 bases lying between them. The CDR3 length is 15 residues. Germline CDR1 SEHNR, CDR2 FQNEAQ (reference sequence). Here the CDR3 DNA reads TGTGCCAGCAGCCAGACAGGAGGGTATGCTTACGAGCAGTACTTC. Translated: CASSQTGGYAYEQYF.

In its sample, this clonotype was seen a few times. This chain links TRBV7-9 with TRBJ2-1, with D tentatively TRBD2 (6 bases). The CDR3 runs to 16 residues. Germline V gene data show CDR1 as SEHNR and CDR2 as FQNEAQ (reference sequence). V shed 2 bases and J shed 6 bases, with 17 bases lying between them. CDR3 residues: CASSLRRGATRNEQFF. The CDR3 coding sequence is TGTGCCAGCAGCTTAAGGCGGGGTGCTACTCGCAATGAGCAGTTCTTC. The full variable domain, completed using reference TRBV7-9 and TRBJ2-1, is DTGVSQNPRHKITKRGQNVTFRCDPISEHNRLYWYRQTLGQGPEFLTYFQNEAQLEKSRLLSDRFSAERPKGSFSTLEIQRTEQGDSAMYLCASSLRRGATRNEQFFGPGTRLTVL.

This clonotype was counted only a few times. The J gene is TRBJ1-1, the V gene TRBV28, with a weak D call TRBD1 (6 bases). The germline V gene encodes CDR1 MDHEN and CDR2 SYDVKM. The CDR3 sequence is 9 residues long. CDR3 bases: TGTGCGGAGGGGGCTGAAGCTTTCTTT. It is translated as CAEGAEAFF.

This clonotype was seen only a few times. V usage is TRBV20-1 and J usage is TRBJ1-5; TRBD1 matches 7 bases. The V and J ends lost 6 bases and 4 bases, in that order; junction bases with no gene match: 12. Germline CDR1 is DFQATT and CDR2 is SNEGSKA (reference sequence). The CDR3 sequence is 15 residues long. CDR3 in DNA: TGCAGTGCGATTGCCACAGGGGCGCCAAATCAGCCCCAGCATTTT. Protein product: CSAIATGAPNQPQHF.

This chain connects TRBV7-8 to TRBJ2-7; D is perhaps TRBD2 (6 bases). CDR3 length: 15 residues. V lost 3 bases and J 1 base, leaving 13 bases between the germline ends. Germline CDR1 is SGHVS and CDR2 is FQNEAQ. CDR3 in DNA: TGTGCCAGCAGCTTCGGTACTAGCAGTTCCTACGAGCAGTACTTC. Translation gives CASSFGTSSSYEQYF.

This clonotype showed up many times. The V and J genes are TRBV7-8 and TRBJ2-1; TRBD2 aligns across 7 bases. The CDR3 extends over 15 amino acids. V gave up 1 base and J gave up 9 bases; unmatched junction bases: 9. CDR1 is SGHVS, CDR2 FQNEAQ, per germline. CDR3 loop: CASSLGSGLRGEQFF. In nucleotides, the CDR3 is TGTGCCAGCAGCTTAGGTAGCGGGTTAAGAGGTGAGCAGTTCTTC.

Points on this clonotype: A much larger clone is a single base away; this may be a read error. CDR3 DNA: TGTGCCAGCAGTTACTCCCGTGGGGTTACCTCCTACGAGCAGTGCTTC. Translation gives CASSYSRGVTSYEQCF. The V and J genes are TRBV6-5 and TRBJ2-7; D remains unclear. CDR3 length: 16 residues. Germline V gene sequence: CDR1 MNHEY, CDR2 SVGAGI.

This clonotype came up many times. This rearrangement joins TRBV12-3 or TRBV12-4 to TRBJ2-5; no clear D. V dropped 4 bases and J dropped 2 bases, with 11 bases sitting between them. This CDR3 is 14 amino acids long. CDR3 region: CASSSRLGQETQYF. The CDR3 nucleotides are TGTGCCAGCAGTTCACGGCTGGGACAAGAGACCCAGTACTTC.

The chain carries TRBV20-1 and TRBJ1-2; the match to TRBD1 covers 9 bases. The J segment lost 4 bases and the V segment lost 1 base, leaving 4 bases of the junction unmatched. This CDR3 comprises 14 residues. Per germline, CDR1 DFQATT and CDR2 SNEGSKA (reference sequence). The CDR3: CSARAGQGGYGYTF. CDR3 nucleotide sequence: TGCAGTGCTAGAGCGGGACAGGGTGGCTATGGCTACACCTTC.

The chain uses TRBV28 and TRBJ2-7; 10 nucleotides agree with TRBD2. V was clipped by 5 bases and J by 2 bases; unmatched bases: 3. Germline CDR1 MDHEN, CDR2 SYDVKM. The CDR3 sequence is 14 residues long. CDR3 DNA sequence: TGTGCCAGCAGTCGCGGACTAGCGGCCTACGAGCAGTACTTC. This translates into CASSRGLAAYEQYF.

The chain links TRBV7-9 to TRBJ2-5; a possible D gene is TRBD1 (5 bases). V lost 6 bases and J 4 bases, leaving 15 bases between the germline ends. The CDR3 has 14 residues. Germline assignment: CDR1 SEHNR and CDR2 FQNEAQ (reference sequence). The CDR3 is CASRDRGNGETQYF. CDR3 coding DNA: TGTGCCAGCAGGGATAGGGGTAACGGAGAGACCCAGTACTTC.

As to this clonotype: This sequence may be a read error, since a much larger clone differs from it by one base. The chain recombines TRBV11-2 with TRBJ2-3, with TRBD2 identical over 8 bases. The J call is doubtful: the DNA matches TRBJ2-7 better. Germline CDR1 SGHAT, CDR2 FQNNGV. The CDR3 covers 15 residues. The CDR3 spells CASSLYSGGRGEQYF. The CDR3 DNA reads as TGTGCCAGCAGCTTATATTCGGGAGGGCGAGGTGAGCAGTACTTC.

This clonotype was counted ten times or more. This chain joins TRBV12-3 or TRBV12-4 and TRBJ2-1; D may be TRBD2 (7 bases). The CDR3 consists of 15 residues. V was trimmed by 8 bases and J by 7 bases, leaving 21 bases between them. The CDR3 DNA sequence: TGTGCCAGCTTCCAAGGGGGAGGGCCTTGGAATGAGCAGTTCTTC. Its translation: CASFQGGGPWNEQFF.

To note about this clonotype: A far larger clone is one base from this, pointing to a likely read error. V usage is TRBV20-1 and J usage is TRBJ2-1, with D uncertain. V was clipped by 3 bases and J by 13 bases, with 22 bases between them. The CDR3 contains 14 residues. Germline V gene sequence: CDR1 DFQATT, CDR2 SNEGSKA (reference sequence). CDR3 sequence reads: CSASLIEPRETQFF. The CDR3 DNA reads as TGCAGTGCTAGTCTTATCGAGCCGAGAGAGACCCAGTTCTTC.

This clonotype was picked up one time. This chain uses TRBV10-3 with TRBJ1-1; no clear D gene. V gave up 2 bases and J gave up 1 base, with 8 bases separating them. Germline V gene lookup returns CDR1 ENHRY and CDR2 SYGVKD. The CDR3 is 14 amino acids. CDR3 nucleotide sequence: TGTGCCATCAGTGAGACCACTAAGAACACTGAAGCTTTCTTT. It yields the protein CAISETTKNTEAFF.